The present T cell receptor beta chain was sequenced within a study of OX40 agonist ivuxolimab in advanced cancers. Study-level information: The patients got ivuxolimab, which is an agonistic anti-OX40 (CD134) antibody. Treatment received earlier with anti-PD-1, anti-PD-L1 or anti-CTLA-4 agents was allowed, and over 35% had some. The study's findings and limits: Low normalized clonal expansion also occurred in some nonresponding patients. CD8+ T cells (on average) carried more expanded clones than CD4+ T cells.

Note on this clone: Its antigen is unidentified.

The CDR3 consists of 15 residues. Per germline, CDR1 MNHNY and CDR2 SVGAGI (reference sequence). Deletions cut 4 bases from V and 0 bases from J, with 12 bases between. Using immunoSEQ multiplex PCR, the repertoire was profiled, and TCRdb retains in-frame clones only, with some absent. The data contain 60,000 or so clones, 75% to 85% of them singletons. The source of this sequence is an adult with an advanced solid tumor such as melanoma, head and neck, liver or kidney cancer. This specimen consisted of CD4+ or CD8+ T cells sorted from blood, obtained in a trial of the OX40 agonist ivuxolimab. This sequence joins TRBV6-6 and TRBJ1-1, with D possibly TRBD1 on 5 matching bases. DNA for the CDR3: TGTGCCAGCAGTTGGGGAACGGGGGTGAACACTGAAGCTTTCTTT. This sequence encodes CASSWGTGVNTEAFF.